This entry features one T cell receptor beta chain sequence. The V segment lost 10 bases and the J segment 9 bases; nucleotides outside the gene matches: 8. Per germline, CDR1 SNHLY and CDR2 FYNNEI. This CDR3 is built from 12 residues. The record originates from a study of T cell changes during pregnancy in multiple sclerosis. Measured with immunoSEQ multiplex PCR; TCRdb has only the in-frame clones, and not every one. In the table there are about 61,000 clones, 70% to 90% of which are singletons. V and J are TRBV2 and TRBJ1-1; 10 nucleotides align to TRBD1. The sequences come from peripheral blood, collected in the first trimester of pregnancy. This TCR was recovered from a female donor in good health, enrolled as a control in a pregnancy study. In DNA form, the CDR3 reads TGTGCCACCAAGACAGGGGGCACGAAAGCTTTCTTT. Its protein is CATKTGGTKAFF. Supplemented by reference TRBV2 and TRBJ1-1, the full variable domain reads EPEVTQTPSHQVTQMGQEVILRCVPISNHLYFYWYRQILGQKVEFLVSFYNNEISEKSEIFDDQFSVERPDGSNFTLKIRSTKLEDSAMYFCATKTGGTKAFFGQGTRLTVV.